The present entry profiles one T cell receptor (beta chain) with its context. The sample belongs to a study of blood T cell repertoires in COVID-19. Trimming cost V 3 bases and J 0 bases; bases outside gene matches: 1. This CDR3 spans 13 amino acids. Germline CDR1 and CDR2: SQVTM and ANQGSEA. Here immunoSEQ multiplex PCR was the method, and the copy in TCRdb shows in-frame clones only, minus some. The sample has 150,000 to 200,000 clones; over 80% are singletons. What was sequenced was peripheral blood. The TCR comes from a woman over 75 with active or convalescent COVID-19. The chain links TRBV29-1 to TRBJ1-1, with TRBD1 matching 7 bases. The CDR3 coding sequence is TGCAGCGTTGAGAGGGGGCTGAACACTGAAGCTTTCTTT. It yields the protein CSVERGLNTEAFF.